The 11 T cell receptor beta chains below all came from one sample that was sequenced in a study of T-cell reconstitution after alpha-beta-depleted transplantation in children. Preparation of the TCRbeta library involved a method that used unique molecular identifiers. MiXCR, run by TCRdb on the PCR reads, gives a single entry per CDR3 protein. Here the sample spans some 450,000 distinct CDR3 sequences, approximately 42% being singletons. The sequencing used PBMCs, collected before TCRalphabeta/CD19-depleted stem cell transplant. The receptors were sampled from a girl aged 2-15 years with aplastic anemia, due to receive a stem cell transplant.

The genes are TRBV10-1 and TRBJ2-7; TRBD2 is a possible D gene (6 bases). Germline loops: CDR1 WNHNN, CDR2 SYGVQD (reference sequence). Trimming cost V 9 bases and J 3 bases, with 24 bases left between them. This CDR3 is built from 16 residues. The CDR3 sequence: CARDPEGRGLDYEQYF. In DNA form, the CDR3 reads TGCGCCAGAGACCCGGAGGGTCGAGGTTTGGACTACGAGCAGTACTTC.

The genes are TRBV28 and TRBJ1-5; D gene uncertain. The CDR3 is 14 amino acids. From germline, CDR1 is MDHEN and CDR2 SYDVKM. V shed 8 bases and J shed 3 bases, with 14 bases lying between them. The CDR3 region is CASGERPANQPQHF. The CDR3 coding sequence is TGTGCCAGCGGAGAAAGACCGGCCAATCAGCCCCAGCATTTT.

This clonotype showed up many times. The chain recombines TRBV20-1 with TRBJ2-1; D is uncertain. The CDR3 runs to 14 residues. The germline CDR1 and CDR2 sequences are DFQATT and SNEGSKA (reference sequence). V lost 8 bases, J lost 7 bases, and 21 bases lay in between. The CDR3 sequence: CSFKTHPMNNEQFF. In nucleotides, the CDR3 is TGCAGTTTTAAGACTCACCCGATGAATAATGAGCAGTTCTTC.

The sample holds many counts of this clonotype. The chain combines TRBV6-2 or TRBV6-3 with TRBJ1-1; D is ambiguous. V lost 2 bases and J lost 0, with 28 bases in between. The CDR3 spans 21 residues. Looked up from germline, CDR1 is MNHEY and CDR2 is SVGEGT. The CDR3 nucleotides read TGTGCCAGCAGTTACCGTAGGTATGCGGCCAGTTCCGGACTGGTGAACACTGAAGCTTTCTTT. It is translated as CASSYRRYAASSGLVNTEAFF.

This chain links TRBV7-3 with TRBJ2-2, with TRBD2 matching 7 bases. Germline CDR1 SGHTA, CDR2 FQGTGA. The CDR3 contains 16 residues. J was trimmed by 6 bases and V by 5 bases; bases with no gene match: 12. The CDR3 sequence is CASSQWAGVDPGELFF. CDR3 nucleotides: TGTGCCAGCAGCCAATGGGCGGGAGTAGACCCCGGGGAGCTGTTTTTT. Full variable domain (missing parts from reference TRBV7-3 and TRBJ2-2): GAGVSQTPSNKVTEKGKYVELRCDPISGHTALYWYRQSLGQGPEFLIYFQGTGAADDSGLPNDRFFAVRPEGSVSTLKIQRTERGDSAVYLCASSQWAGVDPGELFFGEGSRLTVL.

This clonotype was counted many times. The J gene is TRBJ2-7, the V gene TRBV12-3 or TRBV12-4, with TRBD2 matching 7 bases. The CDR3 is 13 amino acids. Trimming took 6 bases from V and 3 from J; bases not matched to a gene: 5. This CDR3 reads CASSRAGVYEQYF. CDR3 coding DNA: TGTGCCAGCAGCCGGGCGGGAGTCTACGAGCAGTACTTC.

The chain is built from TRBV24-1 and TRBJ2-3, with D maybe TRBD2 (5 bases). In germline, CDR1 is KGHDR, CDR2 SFDVKD. V lost 10 bases and J 5 bases, leaving 12 bases between the germline ends. The CDR3 runs 12 residues. This CDR3 reads CATRAGGDTQYF. In nucleotides, the CDR3 is TGTGCCACGAGGGCAGGAGGAGATACGCAGTATTTT.

The chain uses TRBV11-3 and TRBJ2-1; D remains unclear. There are 12 residues in the CDR3. Germline V gene data show CDR1 as SGHNT and CDR2 as YENEEA. The V gene lost 5 bases and the J gene lost 9 bases, with 11 bases spanning the gap. The chain's CDR3 is CASSPGRGEQFF. In DNA, the CDR3 is TGTGCCAGCAGCCCGGGTCGTGGTGAGCAGTTCTTC.

The V and J genes are TRBV11-2 and TRBJ2-3, with 14 bases matching TRBD2. Germline CDR1 reads SGHAT; CDR2 reads FQNNGV. V gave up 5 bases and J gave up 2 bases; unmatched junction bases: 9. This CDR3 comprises 18 residues. CDR3 loop: CASSPGTSGGHFTDTQYF. The CDR3 DNA reads TGTGCCAGCAGCCCAGGGACTAGCGGGGGCCATTTCACAGATACGCAGTATTTT.

The V gene is TRBV20-1, the J gene TRBJ2-7; D could derive from TRBD1 or TRBD2 (5 bases each). The CDR3 length is 14 residues. The germline gives CDR1 DFQATT, CDR2 SNEGSKA (reference sequence). Trimming left V 3 bases short and J 6 bases short, with 18 bases between. The CDR3 spells CSASFEGSQGEQYF. Written as DNA, the CDR3 is TGCAGTGCTAGCTTCGAGGGTAGCCAGGGCGAGCAGTACTTC.

V and J are TRBV19 and TRBJ2-7; D uncertain. V lost 1 base to trimming and J lost 3 bases, with 7 bases between them. The CDR3 consists of 13 residues. Germline V gives CDR1 LNHDA, CDR2 SQIVND (reference sequence). CDR3 sequence: CASSIALDYEQYF. The CDR3, as DNA: TGTGCCAGTAGTATAGCCCTGGACTACGAGCAGTACTTC.